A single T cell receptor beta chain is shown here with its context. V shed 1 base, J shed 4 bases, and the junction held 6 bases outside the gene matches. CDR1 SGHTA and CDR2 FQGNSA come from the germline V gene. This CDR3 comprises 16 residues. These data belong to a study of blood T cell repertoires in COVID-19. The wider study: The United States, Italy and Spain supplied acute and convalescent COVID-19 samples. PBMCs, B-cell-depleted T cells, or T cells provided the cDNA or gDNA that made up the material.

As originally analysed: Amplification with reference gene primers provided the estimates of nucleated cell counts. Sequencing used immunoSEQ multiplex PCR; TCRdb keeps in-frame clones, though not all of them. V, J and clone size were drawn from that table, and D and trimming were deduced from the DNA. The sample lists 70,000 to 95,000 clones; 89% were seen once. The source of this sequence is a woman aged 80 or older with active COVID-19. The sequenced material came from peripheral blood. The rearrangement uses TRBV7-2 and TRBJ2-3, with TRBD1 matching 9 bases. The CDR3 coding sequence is TGTGCCAGCAGCTTAGAGGGACAGGGAGGACCAGATACGCAGTATTTT. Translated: CASSLEGQGGPDTQYF.